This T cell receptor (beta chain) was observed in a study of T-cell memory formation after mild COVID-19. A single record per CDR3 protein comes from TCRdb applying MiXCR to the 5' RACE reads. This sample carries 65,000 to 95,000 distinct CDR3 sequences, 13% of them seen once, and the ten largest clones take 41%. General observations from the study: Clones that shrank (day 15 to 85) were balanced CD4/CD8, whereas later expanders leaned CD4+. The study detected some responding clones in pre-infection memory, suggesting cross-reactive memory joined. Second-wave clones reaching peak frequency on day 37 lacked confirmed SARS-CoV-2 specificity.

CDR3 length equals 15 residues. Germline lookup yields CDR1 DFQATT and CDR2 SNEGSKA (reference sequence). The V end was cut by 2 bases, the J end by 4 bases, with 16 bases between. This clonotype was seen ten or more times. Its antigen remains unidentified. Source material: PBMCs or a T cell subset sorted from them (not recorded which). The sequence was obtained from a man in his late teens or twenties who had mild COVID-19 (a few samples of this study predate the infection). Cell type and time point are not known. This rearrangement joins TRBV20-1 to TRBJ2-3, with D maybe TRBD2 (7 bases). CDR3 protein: CSARRGRERPDTQYF. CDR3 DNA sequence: TGCAGTGCTAGAAGGGGGAGGGAGCGTCCAGATACGCAGTATTTT.